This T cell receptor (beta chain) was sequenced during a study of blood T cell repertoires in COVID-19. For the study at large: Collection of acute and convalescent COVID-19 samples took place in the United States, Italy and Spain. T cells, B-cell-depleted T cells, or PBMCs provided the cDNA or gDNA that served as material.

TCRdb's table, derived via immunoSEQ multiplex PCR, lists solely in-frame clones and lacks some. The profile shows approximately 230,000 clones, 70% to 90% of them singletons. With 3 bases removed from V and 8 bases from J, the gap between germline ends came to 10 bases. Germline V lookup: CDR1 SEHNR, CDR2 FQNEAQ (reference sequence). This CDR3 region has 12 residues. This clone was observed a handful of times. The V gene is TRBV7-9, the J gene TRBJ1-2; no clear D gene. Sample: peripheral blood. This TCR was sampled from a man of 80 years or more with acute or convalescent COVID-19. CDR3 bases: TGTGCCAGCAGCTTCGGGATCCGCGGCTACACCTTC. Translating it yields CASSFGIRGYTF.